A single sample is the source of the 16 T cell receptor beta chains below, sequenced in a study of metastatic and nonmetastatic thyroid tumors. TCRdb re-clonotyped the PCR reads through MiXCR. The sample records over 45,000 clones, around 20% being singletons. Prior to thyroid surgery, none of the patients had received any treatment. The sequencing input was blood. These receptor sequences come from a male donor with papillary thyroid cancer or a benign thyroid nodule (not recorded which). Some clones in this sample may be carry-over from other donors' samples.

This clone was seen a handful of times. The V and J genes are TRBV5-6 and TRBJ2-7; 9 bases map to TRBD1. Trimming cost V 4 bases and J 3 bases; bases outside gene matches: 8. Germline CDR1 is SGHDT and CDR2 is YYEEEE. The CDR3 extends over 15 amino acids. CDR3 loop: CASSPLDRGDYEQYF. CDR3 bases: TGTGCCAGCAGCCCCCTAGACAGGGGGGACTACGAGCAGTACTTC.

This clone was seen at least ten times. J is TRBJ1-1 and V is TRBV28; TRBD1 agrees at 9 bases. CDR1 is MDHEN and CDR2 is SYDVKM in the germline V gene. V shed 1 base, J shed 6 bases, and the junction held 12 bases outside the gene matches. This CDR3 has 17 residues. The CDR3 loop reads CASSLSDRGGFFAEAFF. The CDR3 DNA is TGTGCCAGCAGTTTATCTGACAGGGGGGGCTTTTTTGCTGAAGCTTTCTTT.

This clone was picked up a small number of times. This sequence joins TRBV20-1 and TRBJ1-6; TRBD1 agrees at 8 bases. The germline V gene has CDR1 DFQATT and CDR2 SNEGSKA (reference sequence). This CDR3 is built from 15 residues. The V segment lost 0 bases and the J segment 10 bases; nucleotides outside the gene matches: 8. This chain's CDR3 is CSARDQGQGGSPLHF. Written as DNA, the CDR3 is TGCAGTGCTAGAGATCAAGGACAGGGAGGATCACCCCTCCACTTT.

This clone has ten or more counts. The rearrangement uses TRBV20-1 and TRBJ2-5; D possibly corresponds to TRBD1 (6 bases). The CDR3 runs 14 residues. Trimming took off 5 bases at V and 1 base at J, with 14 bases between the two ends. The germline gives CDR1 DFQATT, CDR2 SNEGSKA (reference sequence). The CDR3 protein is CSAAQGKTQETQYF. The CDR3 bases are TGCAGTGCTGCACAGGGAAAAACCCAAGAGACCCAGTACTTC.

This clone was observed a few times. This chain links TRBV2 with TRBJ1-2; no firm D call. Germline lookup yields CDR1 SNHLY and CDR2 FYNNEI. Between the trimmed V and J ends, which lost 6 bases and 4 bases, there was a span of 6 bases. CDR3 length: 11 residues. The CDR3 loop is CASRAIYGYTF. The DNA for the CDR3 is TGTGCCAGCAGGGCAATCTATGGCTACACCTTC.

This clone occurred many times. This chain connects TRBV29-1 to TRBJ1-1, with D maybe TRBD1 (6 bases). Deletions cut 4 bases from V and 5 bases from J, with 17 bases between. This CDR3 is built from 14 residues. The germline gives CDR1 SQVTM, CDR2 ANQGSEA. CDR3 amino acids: CSVGRGGRGTEAFF. CDR3 nucleotide sequence: TGCAGCGTTGGGCGGGGGGGCAGGGGAACTGAAGCTTTCTTT.

This clone has ten or more counts. The chain uses TRBV2 and TRBJ2-2; 8 bases line up with TRBD1. Unmatched junction bases numbered 1, after V lost 6 bases and J lost 4 bases. Germline values: CDR1 SNHLY, CDR2 FYNNEI. CDR3 size: 13 residues. The chain's CDR3 is CASRGQATGELFF. In nucleotides, the CDR3 is TGTGCCAGCAGGGGACAGGCCACCGGGGAGCTGTTTTTT.

In its sample, this clone was seen many times. V and J are TRBV19 and TRBJ1-1; 9 bases align to TRBD1. This CDR3 region has 11 residues. The germline V gene has CDR1 LNHDA and CDR2 SQIVND (reference sequence). Unmatched junction bases numbered 4, after V lost 6 bases and J lost 11 bases. In DNA, the CDR3 is TGTGCCAGTAGGAACAGGGGGCAGGCTTTCTTT. Amino acids: CASRNRGQAFF.

This clone appeared a single time. One base away lies a much larger clone, so this may be a sequencing read error. The chain links TRBV5-5 to TRBJ1-2, with D tentatively TRBD1 (5 bases). The CDR3 is 15 residues long. The germline gives CDR1 SGHKS, CDR2 YYEKEE (reference sequence). Trimming pared 2 bases from V and 4 bases from J, leaving 15 bases between. CDR3 sequence reads: CASSFLGTGTYGYTF. The CDR3 region has the DNA TGTGCCAGCAGCTTTCTCGGCACGGGGACCTATGGCTACACCTTC.

This clone has ten or more counts. This sequence joins TRBV9 and TRBJ2-1; no clear D gene. The CDR3 has 14 residues. Trimming removed 0 bases at V and 5 bases at J, with 9 bases between. Germline V gene data show CDR1 as SGDLS and CDR2 as YYNGEE. CDR3 residues: CASSVAQQHNEQFF. In DNA form, the CDR3 reads TGTGCCAGCAGCGTAGCTCAACAGCACAATGAGCAGTTCTTC.

The J gene is TRBJ2-2, the V gene TRBV5-1; 8 nucleotides match TRBD1. The CDR3 length is 17 residues. V dropped 4 bases and J dropped 4; count of bases not matched to a gene: 12. CDR1 is SGHRS and CDR2 is YFSETQ in the germline V gene. The CDR3 reads CASSPFAGGAGTGELFF. The CDR3 nucleotides are TGCGCCAGCAGCCCCTTCGCAGGGGGCGCGGGCACCGGGGAGCTGTTTTTT. The whole variable domain, filled in from reference TRBV5-1 and TRBJ2-2, reads KAGVTQTPRYLIKTRGQQVTLSCSPISGHRSVSWYQQTPGQGLQFLFEYFSETQRNKGNFPGRFSGRQFSNSRSEMNVSTLELGDSALYLCASSPFAGGAGTGELFFGEGSRLTVL.

This clone was counted at least ten times. The chain is built from TRBV6-4 and TRBJ2-1, with 8 positions matching TRBD2. In germline, CDR1 is MRHNA, CDR2 SNTAGT. The CDR3 is 16 residues long. With 4 bases clipped from V and 2 bases from J, the junction kept 7 bases outside the gene matches. This CDR3 reads CASSVESGGPYNEQFF. CDR3 coding DNA: TGTGCCAGCAGTGTGGAATCGGGGGGGCCCTACAATGAGCAGTTCTTC.

This clone was picked up many times. V is TRBV18 and J is TRBJ2-1; TRBD2 aligns across 12 bases. Trimming at V came to 1 base and at J to 8 bases, leaving 3 bases not matched to a gene. This CDR3 comprises 15 residues. Germline lookup yields CDR1 KGHSH and CDR2 LQKENI. In DNA form, the CDR3 reads TGTGCCAGCTCACCACAGACTAGCGGGAGAGATGAGCAGTTCTTC. The encoded protein is CASSPQTSGRDEQFF.

This clone showed up many times. The DNA for the CDR3 is TGTGCCAGCACCTACTCCTACGAGCAGTACTTC. As protein: CASTYSYEQYF. This chain joins TRBV11-2 and TRBJ2-7; D remains unclear. Trimming removed 7 bases at V and 0 bases at J, with 4 bases between. This CDR3 spans 11 amino acids. Germline-derived CDR1 and CDR2 are SGHAT and FQNNGV.

This clone was detected many times. The gene calls are TRBV7-9 and TRBJ1-4; 7 bases line up with TRBD1. The CDR3 runs to 16 residues. J was trimmed by 5 bases and V by 5 bases; bases with no gene match: 11. Per germline, CDR1 SEHNR and CDR2 FQNEAQ (reference sequence). The CDR3 here is CASSLILTGPNEKLFF. CDR3 nucleotides: TGTGCCAGCAGCCTCATTTTGACAGGGCCGAATGAAAAACTGTTTTTT.

Many counts were recorded for this clone. The V and J genes are TRBV7-9 and TRBJ2-7, with unresolved D. The CDR3 has 12 amino acids. The V end lost 2 bases, the J end lost 2 bases, and 4 bases lay between the germline ends. Germline V CDR1 and CDR2: SEHNR, FQNEAQ (reference sequence). This CDR3 reads CASSLLPYEQYF. The CDR3 DNA reads TGTGCCAGCAGCTTACTTCCCTACGAGCAGTACTTC.